This T cell receptor (beta chain) was captured by sequencing in a study of shared clonotypes between healthy human individuals. The germline V gene has CDR1 MNHEY and CDR2 SMNVEV (reference sequence). This CDR3 has 14 amino acids. The V and J ends lost 6 bases and 2 bases, in that order; junction bases with no gene match: 5. CD45RO-negative, CCR7-positively selected cells formed the naive CD8 fraction, excluding terminally differentiated effector memory CD45RA+ cells. Here immunoSEQ multiplex PCR was the method, and the copy in TCRdb shows in-frame clones only, minus some. The sample lists around 2,000,000 clones, 90% to 95% occurring once.

The source of this sequence is a man between 18 and 29 years old in good health. Some clones in this sample may be carry-over from other donors' samples. Material: naive CD8+ T cells from PBMCs. The V and J genes are TRBV27 and TRBJ1-2; 8 nucleotides align to TRBD1. This CDR3 is CASSLTGVNYGYTF. CDR3 in DNA: TGTGCCAGCAGCCTGACAGGGGTCAACTATGGCTACACCTTC.